The 11 T cell receptor beta chains presented below share a single source sample, sequenced in a study of Ad26.COV2.S vaccination and SARS-CoV-2 variants. The treatment: some 19 received Ad26.COV2.S at low or high dose, single or two shots; about 5 received placebo; per-sample allocation not given. Following the first vaccine or placebo injection, samples were taken on day 63. Repertoires were generated with immunoSEQ multiplex PCR, while TCRdb's copy carries only in-frame clones and drops some. The table includes about 480,000 clones, roughly 85% detected once. This sample comprised peripheral blood, obtained in a trial of Ad26.COV2.S vaccine versus placebo. The source is a person between 18 and 65 years old who received the Ad26.COV2.S COVID-19 vaccine or a placebo.

The chain uses TRBV7-3 and TRBJ2-7; TRBD1 is a possible D gene (5 bases). Germline values: CDR1 SGHTA, CDR2 FQGTGA. This CDR3 has 15 amino acids. Trimming pared 1 base from V and 1 base from J, leaving 11 bases between. CDR3 protein: CASSLITGDSYEQYF. In DNA, the CDR3 is TGTGCCAGCAGCTTAATAACAGGCGATTCCTACGAGCAGTACTTC.

The chain has TRBV5-4 and TRBJ2-5; 12 bases are a match to TRBD2. This CDR3 has 14 amino acids. The V gene's germline CDR1 is SGHNT and CDR2 YYREEE (reference sequence). V trimming: 4 bases; J trimming: 3 bases; junction bases outside the gene matches: 1. DNA for the CDR3: TGTGCCAGCAGCCGACTAGCGGGAGAAGAGACCCAGTACTTC. It encodes CASSRLAGEETQYF.

This chain links TRBV10-3 with TRBJ2-7; tentative D call: TRBD2 (5 bases). CDR3 length equals 13 residues. Trimming took 5 bases from V and 5 from J, leaving 13 bases between them. The germline V gene has CDR1 ENHRY and CDR2 SYGVKD. As DNA, the CDR3 is TGTGCCATCAGTTTAGGGTTCGGGGACGAGCAGTACTTC. It is translated as CAISLGFGDEQYF.

This rearrangement joins TRBV30 to TRBJ2-3; D possibly corresponds to TRBD2 (5 bases). Germline V gene sequence: CDR1 GTSNPN, CDR2 SVGIG (reference sequence). Trimming took off 3 bases at V and 2 bases at J, with 12 bases between the two ends. This CDR3 has 14 residues. The CDR3 coding sequence is TGTGCCTGGAGGGTACCGGGGATCACAGATACGCAGTATTTT. It translates to CAWRVPGITDTQYF.

This clone appeared a few times. The chain employs TRBV28 and TRBJ1-5, with 9 nucleotides matching TRBD1. J lost 3 bases, V lost 6 bases, and 18 bases had no gene match. The CDR3 length is 19 residues. CDR1 is MDHEN and CDR2 is SYDVKM in the germline V gene. The CDR3 DNA is TGTGCCAGCAGCCCCTGGGGGGGTGGACAGGGGACAAACAATCAGCCCCAGCATTTT. Amino acid sequence: CASSPWGGGQGTNNQPQHF.

This chain uses TRBV6-5 with TRBJ1-5; maybe TRBD1 (6 bases). Between the trimmed V and J ends, which lost 1 base and 5 bases, there was a span of 12 bases. CDR1 is MNHEY and CDR2 is SVGAGI in the germline V gene. This CDR3 is built from 15 residues. The CDR3 sequence: CASSYFRTVDQPQHF. The DNA for the CDR3 is TGTGCCAGCAGTTACTTTCGGACAGTGGATCAGCCCCAGCATTTT.

This chain connects TRBV10-3 to TRBJ2-3; perhaps D is TRBD1 or TRBD2 (5 bases each). CDR3 size: 14 residues. Trimming removed 8 bases at V and 3 bases at J, with 15 bases between. CDR1 ENHRY and CDR2 SYGVKD come from the germline V gene. The CDR3 sequence is CAISGHERTDTQYF. In DNA form, the CDR3 reads TGTGCCATCTCGGGGCATGAGAGGACAGATACGCAGTATTTT.

The chain couples TRBV7-3 to TRBJ2-5, with D perhaps matching TRBD1 (5 bases). Germline CDR1 is SGHTA and CDR2 is FQGTGA. The CDR3 runs to 15 residues. Trimming stripped 0 bases from V and 3 bases from J, with 11 bases between. CDR3 loop: CASSLTGDREETQYF. The CDR3 bases are TGTGCCAGCAGCTTAACCGGAGACAGAGAAGAGACCCAGTACTTC.

The chain links TRBV3-1 (or the pseudogene TRBV3-2) to TRBJ1-6; D is undetermined. Germline CDR1 is LGHDT and CDR2 is YNNKEL (reference sequence). The CDR3 consists of 14 residues. V lost 2 bases and J lost 7, with 9 bases in between. CDR3 sequence: CASSQSSRNSPLHF. CDR3 nucleotides: TGTGCCAGCAGCCAAAGTTCGAGAAATTCACCCCTCCACTTT.

The chain links TRBV5-1 to TRBJ1-3; D call uncertain. Germline V gene data show CDR1 as SGHRS and CDR2 as YFSETQ. The CDR3 runs to 15 residues. The germline V and J ends were trimmed by 4 bases and 0 bases, with 11 bases remaining between them. CDR3 region: CASSPTEISGNTIYF. The DNA for the CDR3 is TGCGCCAGCAGCCCGACCGAAATCTCTGGAAACACCATATATTTT.

The V gene is TRBV2, the J gene TRBJ1-2; D unclear. The CDR3 consists of 14 residues. Looked up from germline, CDR1 is SNHLY and CDR2 is FYNNEI. Trimming took off 6 bases at V and 7 bases at J, with 18 bases between the two ends. The CDR3 DNA reads as TGTGCCAGCAGAAAACTGGGAGACTTATCTGGCTACACCTTC. Its protein is CASRKLGDLSGYTF.